This T cell receptor beta chain came from a study of cytotoxic CD8 clonotypes in ibrutinib-treated CLL. Study background: Of a cohort that held some 12 relapsed/refractory and around 15 treatment-naive patients, about 18 were IGHV unmutated. Averaging across samples gave approximately 270,000 productive templates and about 94,000 productive rearrangements.

The planned depth of sequencing spanned 1 in 200,000 to 1 in 1 million T cells. The method was immunoSEQ multiplex PCR; TCRdb's version includes in-frame clones alone and lacks a portion of them. Among some 28,000 clones listed, around 52% were seen once. Germline assignment: CDR1 SGHTA and CDR2 FQGNSA. CDR3 length: 14 residues. V was shortened by 5 bases and J by 1 base, with 11 bases between the two germline ends. The sequenced sample was PBMCs, obtained before ibrutinib treatment. This receptor was taken from a human donor with chronic lymphocytic leukemia. The J gene is TRBJ2-5, the V gene TRBV7-2; D unresolved. This CDR3 is CASSDIRIQETQYF. CDR3 in DNA: TGTGCCAGCAGCGACATACGCATCCAAGAGACCCAGTACTTC.